Following are 4 T cell receptor beta chains from one sample sequenced in a study of T cells after yellow fever vaccination (dated by TCRdb to between 2018 and 2021). The treatment or condition label corresponds to: live attenuated yellow fever vaccine strain. Library preparation employed 5' RACE. Sequencing instrument: Illumina HiSeq 2500. In-frame beta chains were kept once TCRdb had trimmed the public reads at Q25 with fastp and called clones with MiXCR. Every CDR3 protein is listed once, alongside the most common genes and DNA of its rows. The sample has 300,000 or so distinct CDR3 sequences on record, around 7% of them singletons. 15% to 20% of the sample goes to the ten largest clones. Sequencing was performed on PBMCs, taken roughly 45 days after the first yellow fever vaccination. These TCRs come from a man between 18 and 35 years old who received the YFV17D yellow fever vaccine.

V is TRBV11-2 and J is TRBJ2-3, with D uncertain. V was trimmed by 1 base and J by 0 bases, leaving 8 bases between them. The CDR3 is 15 residues long. The germline V gene has CDR1 SGHAT and CDR2 FQNNGV. CDR3 DNA: TGTGCCAGCAGCTTAGTCTCATCTAGCACAGATACGCAGTATTTT. Its protein product is CASSLVSSSTDTQYF. Variable domain in full (rest from reference TRBV11-2 and TRBJ2-3): EAGVAQSPRYKIIEKRQSVAFWCNPISGHATLYWYQQILGQGPKLLIQFQNNGVVDDSQLPKDRFSAERLKGVDSTLKIQPAKLEDSAVYLCASSLVSSSTDTQYFGPGTRLTVL.

This clonotype appeared many times. This chain connects TRBV12-3 or TRBV12-4 to TRBJ1-5; D is unclear. V shed 3 bases and J shed 4 bases, with 7 bases lying between them. The CDR3 consists of 13 residues. DNA for the CDR3: TGTGCCAGCAGTTTCGGCTTTAATCAGCCCCAGCATTTT. Translated: CASSFGFNQPQHF.

This clonotype was observed many times. This chain uses TRBV6-4 with TRBJ2-3; D may be TRBD1 or TRBD2 (5 bases each). CDR1 is MRHNA, CDR2 SNTAGT, per germline. Trimming removed 0 bases at V and 7 bases at J, with 17 bases between. The CDR3 has 16 amino acids. The CDR3 coding sequence is TGTGCCAGCAGTGACTCGGGGGACGGCAACTCCTATACGCAGTATTTT. Translating it yields CASSDSGDGNSYTQYF.

Notes on this clonotype: Compared with germline, one end of the junction differs, possibly owing to a read error. V gene TRBV6-5 combines with J gene TRBJ1-1, with no clear D. This CDR3 region has 15 residues. CDR1 and CDR2 from the germline V gene are MNHEY and SVGAGI. The CDR3 loop reads CASSYSIGRGTEDFF. In nucleotides, the CDR3 is TGTGCCAGCAGTTACTCGATAGGTCGGGGTACTGAAGATTTCTTT.